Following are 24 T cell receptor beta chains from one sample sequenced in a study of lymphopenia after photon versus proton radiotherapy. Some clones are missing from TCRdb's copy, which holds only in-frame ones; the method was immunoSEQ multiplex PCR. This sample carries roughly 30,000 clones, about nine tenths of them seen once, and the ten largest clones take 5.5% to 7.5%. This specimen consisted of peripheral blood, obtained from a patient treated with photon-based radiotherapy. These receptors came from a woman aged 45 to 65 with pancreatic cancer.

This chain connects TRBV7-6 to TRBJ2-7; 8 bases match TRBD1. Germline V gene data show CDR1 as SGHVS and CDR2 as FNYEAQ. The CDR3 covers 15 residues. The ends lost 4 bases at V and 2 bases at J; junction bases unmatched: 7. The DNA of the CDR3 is TGTGCCAGCAGCTCCCGCGGACAGGGCACCTACGAGCAGTACTTC. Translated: CASSSRGQGTYEQYF.

The CDR3 region is CASSPGTGVLYEQYF. The CDR3 DNA reads as TGTGCCAGCAGTCCGGGGACAGGGGTCTTATACGAGCAGTACTTC. The chain employs TRBV6-5 and TRBJ2-7; 10 bases are a match to TRBD1. The germline V gene has CDR1 MNHEY and CDR2 SVGAGI. V lost 5 bases and J lost 4; bases outside the gene matches: 8. This CDR3 has 15 amino acids.

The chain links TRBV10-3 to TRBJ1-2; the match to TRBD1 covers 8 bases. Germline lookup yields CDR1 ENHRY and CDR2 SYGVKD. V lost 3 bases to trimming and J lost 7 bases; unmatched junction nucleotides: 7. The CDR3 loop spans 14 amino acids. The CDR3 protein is CAISDLQGASGYTF. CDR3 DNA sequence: TGTGCCATCAGTGACCTCCAGGGGGCAAGTGGCTACACCTTC.

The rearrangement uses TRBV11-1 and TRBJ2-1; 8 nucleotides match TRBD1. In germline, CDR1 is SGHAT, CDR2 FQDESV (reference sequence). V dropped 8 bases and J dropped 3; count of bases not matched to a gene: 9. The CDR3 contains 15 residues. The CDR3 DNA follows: TGTGCCAGCGGGACTGGACAGGGCTACTACAATGAGCAGTTCTTC. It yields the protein CASGTGQGYYNEQFF.

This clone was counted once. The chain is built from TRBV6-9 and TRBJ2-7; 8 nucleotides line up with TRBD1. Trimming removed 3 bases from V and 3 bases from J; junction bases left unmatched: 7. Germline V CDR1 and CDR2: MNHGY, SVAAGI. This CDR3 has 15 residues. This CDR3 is CASSYPDRVHYEQYF. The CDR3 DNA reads TGTGCCAGCAGTTACCCGGACAGGGTACACTACGAGCAGTACTTC.

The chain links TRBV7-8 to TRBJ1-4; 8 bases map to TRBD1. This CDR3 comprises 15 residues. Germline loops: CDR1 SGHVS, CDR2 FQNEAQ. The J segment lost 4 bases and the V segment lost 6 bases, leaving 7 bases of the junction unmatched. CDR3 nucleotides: TGTGCCAGCAGTTCCGACAGGGGCCTTAATGAAAAACTGTTTTTT. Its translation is CASSSDRGLNEKLFF. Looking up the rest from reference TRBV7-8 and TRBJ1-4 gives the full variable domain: GAGVSQSPRYKVAKRGQDVALRCDPISGHVSLFWYQQALGQGPEFLTYFQNEAQLDKSGLPSDRFFAERPEGSVSTLKIQRTQQEDSAVYLCASSSDRGLNEKLFFGSGTQLSVL.

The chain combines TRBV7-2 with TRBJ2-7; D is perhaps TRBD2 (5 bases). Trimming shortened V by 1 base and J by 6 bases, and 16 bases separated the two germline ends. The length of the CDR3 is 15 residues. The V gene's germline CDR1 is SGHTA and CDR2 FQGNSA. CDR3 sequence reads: CASSLGPGSAPEQYF. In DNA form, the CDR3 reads TGTGCCAGCAGCTTAGGGCCGGGGAGCGCCCCCGAGCAGTACTTC.

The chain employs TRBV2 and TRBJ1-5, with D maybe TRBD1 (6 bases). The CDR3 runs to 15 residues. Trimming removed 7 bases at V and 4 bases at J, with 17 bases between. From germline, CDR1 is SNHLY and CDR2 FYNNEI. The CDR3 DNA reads TGTGCCAGCAACCTCCTCAGGGGCCCAAATCAGCCCCAGCATTTT. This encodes CASNLLRGPNQPQHF.

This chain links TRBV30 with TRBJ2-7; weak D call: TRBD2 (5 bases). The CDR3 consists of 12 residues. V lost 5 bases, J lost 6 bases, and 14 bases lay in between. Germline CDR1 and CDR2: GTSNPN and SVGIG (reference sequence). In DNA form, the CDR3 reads TGTGCCTGGTATGTCGAGGGAGTCGAGCAGTACTTC. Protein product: CAWYVEGVEQYF.

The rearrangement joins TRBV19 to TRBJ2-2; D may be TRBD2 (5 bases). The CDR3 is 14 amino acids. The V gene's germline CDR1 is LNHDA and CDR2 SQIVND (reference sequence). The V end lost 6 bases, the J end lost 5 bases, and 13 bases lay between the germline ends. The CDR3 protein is CASRVGRGTGELFF. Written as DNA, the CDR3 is TGTGCCAGTAGGGTCGGCCGGGGAACCGGGGAGCTGTTTTTT.

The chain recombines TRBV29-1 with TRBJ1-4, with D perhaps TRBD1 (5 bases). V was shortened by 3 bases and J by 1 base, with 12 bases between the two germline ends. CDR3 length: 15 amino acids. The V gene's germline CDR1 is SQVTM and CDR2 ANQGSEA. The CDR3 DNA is TGCAGCGTTGATGTGGGGGTAGGAACTAATGAAAAACTGTTTTTT. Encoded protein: CSVDVGVGTNEKLFF.

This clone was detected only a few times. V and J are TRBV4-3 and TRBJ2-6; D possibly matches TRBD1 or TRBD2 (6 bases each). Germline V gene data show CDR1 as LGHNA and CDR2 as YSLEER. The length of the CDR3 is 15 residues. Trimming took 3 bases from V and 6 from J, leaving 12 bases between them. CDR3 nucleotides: TGCGCCAGCAGCCAGGCGAGGGGGGAGGCCAACGTCCTGACTTTC. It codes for CASSQARGEANVLTF.

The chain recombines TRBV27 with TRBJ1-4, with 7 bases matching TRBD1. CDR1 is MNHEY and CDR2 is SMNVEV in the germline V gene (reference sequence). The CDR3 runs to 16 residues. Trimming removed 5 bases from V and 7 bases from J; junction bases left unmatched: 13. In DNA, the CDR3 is TGTGCCAGCAGTAAAACCTCAGGGGGATGGGTTGAAAAACTGTTTTTT. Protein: CASSKTSGGWVEKLFF.

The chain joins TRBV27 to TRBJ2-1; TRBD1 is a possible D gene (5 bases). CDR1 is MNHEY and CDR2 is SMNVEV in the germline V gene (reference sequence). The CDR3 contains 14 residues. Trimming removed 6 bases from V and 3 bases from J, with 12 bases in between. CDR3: CASRAGRLYNEQFF. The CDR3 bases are TGTGCCAGCAGGGCAGGGCGGCTCTACAATGAGCAGTTCTTC.

The CDR3 sequence: CASSFQAGSGNTIYF. In DNA, the CDR3 is TGTGCCAGCAGCTTTCAGGCGGGCTCTGGAAACACCATATATTTT. The chain combines TRBV7-2 with TRBJ1-3; unclear D gene. This CDR3 region has 15 residues. The V gene lost 3 bases and the J gene lost 0 bases, with 9 bases spanning the gap. Germline lookup yields CDR1 SGHTA and CDR2 FQGNSA.

CDR3 DNA: TGTGCCAGCAGCCCCGGGGGACTTTCAGGGACTGGAAACACCATATATTTT. This encodes CASSPGGLSGTGNTIYF. V gene TRBV11-2 combines with J gene TRBJ1-3; the D gene is possibly TRBD1 (5 bases). Trimming stripped 5 bases from V and 2 bases from J, with 19 bases between. The CDR3 spans 17 residues. CDR1 is SGHAT, CDR2 FQNNGV, per germline.

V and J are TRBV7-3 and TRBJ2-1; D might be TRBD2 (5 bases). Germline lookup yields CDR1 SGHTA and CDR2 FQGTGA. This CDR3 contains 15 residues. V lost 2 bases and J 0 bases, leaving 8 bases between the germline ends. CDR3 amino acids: CASSLLAGSYNEQFF. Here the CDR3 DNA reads TGTGCCAGCAGCTTACTCGCGGGCTCCTACAATGAGCAGTTCTTC.

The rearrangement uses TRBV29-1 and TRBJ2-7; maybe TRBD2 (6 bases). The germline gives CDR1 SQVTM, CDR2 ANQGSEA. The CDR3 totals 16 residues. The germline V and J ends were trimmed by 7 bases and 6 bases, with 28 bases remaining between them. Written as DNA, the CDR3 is TGCAGCGCCGCAAACCGACCCCTAGCGAGCCCCCCCGAGCAGTACTTC. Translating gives CSAANRPLASPPEQYF.

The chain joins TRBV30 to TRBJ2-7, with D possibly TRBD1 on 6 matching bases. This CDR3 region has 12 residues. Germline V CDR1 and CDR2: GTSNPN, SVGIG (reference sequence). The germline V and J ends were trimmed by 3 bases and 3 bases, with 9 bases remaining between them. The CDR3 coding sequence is TGTGCCTGGAGGGGCAGGGGCTACGAGCAGTACTTC. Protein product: CAWRGRGYEQYF.

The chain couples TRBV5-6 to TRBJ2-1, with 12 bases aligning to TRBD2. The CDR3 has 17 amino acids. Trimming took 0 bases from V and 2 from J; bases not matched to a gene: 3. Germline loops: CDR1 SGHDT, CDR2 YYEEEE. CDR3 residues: CASSLGRTSGTYNEQFF. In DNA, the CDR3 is TGTGCCAGCAGCTTGGGCCGGACTAGCGGGACCTACAATGAGCAGTTCTTC.

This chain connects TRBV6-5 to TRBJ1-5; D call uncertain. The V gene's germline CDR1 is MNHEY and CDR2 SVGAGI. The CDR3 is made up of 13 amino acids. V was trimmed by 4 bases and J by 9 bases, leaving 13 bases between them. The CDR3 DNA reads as TGTGCCAGCAGTTCGGTTGGCTTTTCGCCCCAGCATTTT. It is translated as CASSSVGFSPQHF.

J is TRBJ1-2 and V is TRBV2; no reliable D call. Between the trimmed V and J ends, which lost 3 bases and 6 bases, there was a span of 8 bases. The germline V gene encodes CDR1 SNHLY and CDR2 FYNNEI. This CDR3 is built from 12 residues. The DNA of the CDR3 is TGTGCCAGCAGTGATTGGGAGCATGGCTACACCTTC. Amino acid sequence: CASSDWEHGYTF.

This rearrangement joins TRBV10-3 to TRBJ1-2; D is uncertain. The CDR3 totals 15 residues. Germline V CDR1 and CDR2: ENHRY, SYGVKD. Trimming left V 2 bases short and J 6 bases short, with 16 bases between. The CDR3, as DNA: TGTGCCATCAGTGAGAGAATAGGCGCTAGGGATGGCTACACCTTC. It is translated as CAISERIGARDGYTF.

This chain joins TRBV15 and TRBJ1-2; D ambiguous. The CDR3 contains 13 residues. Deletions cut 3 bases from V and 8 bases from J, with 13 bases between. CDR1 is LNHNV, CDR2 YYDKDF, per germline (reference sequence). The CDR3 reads CATSRGPGGGYTF. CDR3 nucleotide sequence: TGTGCCACCAGCAGGGGCCCGGGCGGAGGCTACACCTTC.